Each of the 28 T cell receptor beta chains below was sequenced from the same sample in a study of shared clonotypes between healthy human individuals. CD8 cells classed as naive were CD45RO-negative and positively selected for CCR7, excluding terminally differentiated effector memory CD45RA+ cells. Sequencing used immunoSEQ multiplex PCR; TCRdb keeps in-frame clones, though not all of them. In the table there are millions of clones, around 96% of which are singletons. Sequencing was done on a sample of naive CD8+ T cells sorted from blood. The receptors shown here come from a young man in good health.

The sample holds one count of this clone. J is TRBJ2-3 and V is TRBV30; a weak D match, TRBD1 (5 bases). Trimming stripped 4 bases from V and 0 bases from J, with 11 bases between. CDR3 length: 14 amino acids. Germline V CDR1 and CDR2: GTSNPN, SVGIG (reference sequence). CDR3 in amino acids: CAWTQASSTDTQYF. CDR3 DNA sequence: TGTGCCTGGACACAGGCCTCTAGCACAGATACGCAGTATTTT.

The CDR3 nucleotides read TGCGCCAGCAGTCAATCGCTTATTACAGGGACCGGGGAGCTGTTTTTT. Encoded protein: CASSQSLITGTGELFF. This sequence joins TRBV23-1 and TRBJ2-2; a weak D match, TRBD1 (6 bases). TRBV23-1 is marked as an open reading frame, function uncertain. There are 16 residues in the CDR3. Trimming stripped 0 bases from V and 5 bases from J, with 13 bases between.

CDR3 DNA: TGCGCCAGCAGTGAGTGGGGGACAGGGGCCTACGAGCAGTACTTC. It translates to CASSEWGTGAYEQYF. The rearrangement links TRBV10-2 to TRBJ2-7; 10 nucleotides agree with TRBD1. The germline CDR1 and CDR2 sequences are WSHSY and SAAADI. V dropped 1 base and J dropped 2; count of bases not matched to a gene: 2. This CDR3 contains 15 residues.

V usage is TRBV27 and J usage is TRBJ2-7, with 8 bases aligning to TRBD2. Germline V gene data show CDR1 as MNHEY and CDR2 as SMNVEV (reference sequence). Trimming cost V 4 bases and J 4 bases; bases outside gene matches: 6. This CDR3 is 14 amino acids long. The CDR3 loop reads CASSYGGAIYEQYF. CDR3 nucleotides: TGTGCCAGCAGTTACGGGGGGGCAATATACGAGCAGTACTTC.

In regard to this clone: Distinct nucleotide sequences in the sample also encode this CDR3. CDR3 sequence reads: CASSQESSSYEQYF. CDR3 nucleotides: TGCGCCAGCAGCCAAGAATCCAGTTCCTACGAGCAGTACTTC. This rearrangement joins TRBV4-1 to TRBJ2-7; D not resolved. The CDR3 runs 14 residues. In germline, CDR1 is MGHRA, CDR2 YSYEKL. V was trimmed by 0 bases and J by 1 base, leaving 7 bases between them.

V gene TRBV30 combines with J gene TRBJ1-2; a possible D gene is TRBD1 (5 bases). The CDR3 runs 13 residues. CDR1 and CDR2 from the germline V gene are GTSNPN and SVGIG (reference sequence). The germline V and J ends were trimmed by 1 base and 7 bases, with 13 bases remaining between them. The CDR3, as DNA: TGTGCCTGGAGTGGGGGGTCCACGGTTGGCTACACCTTC. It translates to CAWSGGSTVGYTF.

This chain's CDR3 is CASSSATGITEAFF. CDR3 DNA sequence: TGTGCCAGCAGTTCGGCGACAGGGATCACTGAAGCTTTCTTT. The gene calls are TRBV27 and TRBJ1-1, with 7 bases matching TRBD1. J was trimmed by 4 bases and V by 4 bases; bases with no gene match: 6. Germline CDR1 is MNHEY and CDR2 is SMNVEV (reference sequence). The CDR3 consists of 14 residues.

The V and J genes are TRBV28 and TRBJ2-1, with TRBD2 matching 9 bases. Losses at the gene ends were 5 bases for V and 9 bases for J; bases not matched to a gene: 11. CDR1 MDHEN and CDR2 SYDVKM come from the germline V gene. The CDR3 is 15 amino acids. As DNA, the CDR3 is TGTGCCAGCAGTCCTCAGGGAGCGGGGGGAGTTGAGCAGTTCTTC. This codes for CASSPQGAGGVEQFF.

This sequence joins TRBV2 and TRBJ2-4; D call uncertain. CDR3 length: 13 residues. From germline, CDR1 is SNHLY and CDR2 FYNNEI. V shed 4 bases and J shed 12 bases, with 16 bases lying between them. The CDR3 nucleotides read TGTGCCAGCAGTGCACCGGACCGGCCAGCTCAGTACTTC. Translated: CASSAPDRPAQYF.

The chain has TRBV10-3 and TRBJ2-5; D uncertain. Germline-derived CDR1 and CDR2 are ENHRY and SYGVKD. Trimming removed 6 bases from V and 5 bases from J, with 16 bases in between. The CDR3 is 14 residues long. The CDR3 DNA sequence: TGTGCCATCAGCCCCTCGGAAGGTTGGGAGACCCAGTACTTC. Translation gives CAISPSEGWETQYF.

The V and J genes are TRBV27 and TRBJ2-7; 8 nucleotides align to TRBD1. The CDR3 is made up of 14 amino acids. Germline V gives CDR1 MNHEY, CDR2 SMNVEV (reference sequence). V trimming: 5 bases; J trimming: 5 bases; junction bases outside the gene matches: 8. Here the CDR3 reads CASSPGTGHDEQYF. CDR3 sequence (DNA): TGTGCCAGCAGTCCCGGGACAGGACACGACGAGCAGTACTTC.

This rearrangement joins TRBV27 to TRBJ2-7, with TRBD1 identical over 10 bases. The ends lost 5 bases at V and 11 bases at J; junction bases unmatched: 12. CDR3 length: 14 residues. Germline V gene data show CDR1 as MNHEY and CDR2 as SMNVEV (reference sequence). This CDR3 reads CASSPLTGGPPKYF. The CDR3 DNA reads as TGTGCCAGCAGTCCCCTGACAGGGGGCCCACCCAAGTACTTC.

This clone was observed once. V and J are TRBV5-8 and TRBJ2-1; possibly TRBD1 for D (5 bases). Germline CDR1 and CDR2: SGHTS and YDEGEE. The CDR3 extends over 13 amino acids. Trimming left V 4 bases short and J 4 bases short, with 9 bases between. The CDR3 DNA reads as TGTGCCAGCAGCCTGACAGAGTACAATGAGCAGTTCTTC. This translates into CASSLTEYNEQFF.

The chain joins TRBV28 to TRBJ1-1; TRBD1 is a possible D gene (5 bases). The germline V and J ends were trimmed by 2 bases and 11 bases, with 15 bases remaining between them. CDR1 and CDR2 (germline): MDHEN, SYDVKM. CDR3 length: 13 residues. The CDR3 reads CASSLVGQGEAFF. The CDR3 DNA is TGTGCCAGCAGTTTAGTGGGGCAAGGAGAGGCTTTCTTT.

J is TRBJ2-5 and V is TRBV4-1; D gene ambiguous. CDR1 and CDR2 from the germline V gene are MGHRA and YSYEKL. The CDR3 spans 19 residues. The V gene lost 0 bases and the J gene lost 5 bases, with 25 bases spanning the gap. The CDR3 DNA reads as TGCGCCAGCAGCCAAGAGATTGGGAACTGGGTGGTAGGCAAGGAGACCCAGTACTTC. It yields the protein CASSQEIGNWVVGKETQYF.

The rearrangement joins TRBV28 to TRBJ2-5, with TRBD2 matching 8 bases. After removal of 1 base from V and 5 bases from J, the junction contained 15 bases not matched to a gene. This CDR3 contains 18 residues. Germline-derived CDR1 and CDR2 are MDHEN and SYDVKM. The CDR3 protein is CASSLFSGLAPLRETQYF. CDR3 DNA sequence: TGTGCCAGCAGTTTATTTTCCGGACTAGCCCCCCTCCGGGAGACCCAGTACTTC.

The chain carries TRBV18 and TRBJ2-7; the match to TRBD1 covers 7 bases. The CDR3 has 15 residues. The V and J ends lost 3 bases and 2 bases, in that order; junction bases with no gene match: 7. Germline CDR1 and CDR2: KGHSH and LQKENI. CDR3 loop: CASSPAGQDPYEQYF. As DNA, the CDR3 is TGTGCCAGCTCACCTGCTGGACAGGATCCCTACGAGCAGTACTTC.

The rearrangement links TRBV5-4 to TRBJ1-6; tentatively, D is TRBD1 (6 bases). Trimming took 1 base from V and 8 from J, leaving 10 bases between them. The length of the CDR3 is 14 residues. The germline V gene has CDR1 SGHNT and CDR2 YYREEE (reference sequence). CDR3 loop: CASSLRDIDSPLHF. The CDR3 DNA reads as TGTGCCAGCAGCTTGAGGGACATAGATTCACCCCTCCACTTT. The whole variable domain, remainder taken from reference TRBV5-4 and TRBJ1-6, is ETGVTQSPTHLIKTRGQQVTLRCSSQSGHNTVSWYQQALGQGPQFIFQYYREEENGRGNFPPRFSGLQFPNYSSELNVNALELDDSALYLCASSLRDIDSPLHFGNGTRLTVT.

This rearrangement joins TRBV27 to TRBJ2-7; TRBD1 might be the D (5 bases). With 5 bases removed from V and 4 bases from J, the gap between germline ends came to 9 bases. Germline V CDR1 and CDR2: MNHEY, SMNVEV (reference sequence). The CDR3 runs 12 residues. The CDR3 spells CASSTDSYEQYF. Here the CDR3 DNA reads TGTGCCAGCAGTACCGACAGTTACGAGCAGTACTTC.

CDR3 DNA sequence: TGTGCCATCAGTGAGTTCGGAGGGACTAGCGGGGGGGACGAGCAGTACTTC. The encoded protein is CAISEFGGTSGGDEQYF. V gene TRBV10-3 combines with J gene TRBJ2-7; 16 nucleotides agree with TRBD2. CDR3 length equals 17 residues. V was clipped by 1 base and J by 5 bases; unmatched bases: 5. Germline CDR1 and CDR2: ENHRY and SYGVKD.

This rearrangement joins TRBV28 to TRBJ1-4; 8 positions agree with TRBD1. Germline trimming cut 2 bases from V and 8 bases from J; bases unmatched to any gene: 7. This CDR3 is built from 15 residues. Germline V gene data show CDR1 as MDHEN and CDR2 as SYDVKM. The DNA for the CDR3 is TGTGCCAGCAGTTTAGGTCAGGGGGCGTACGAAAAACTGTTTTTT. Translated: CASSLGQGAYEKLFF.

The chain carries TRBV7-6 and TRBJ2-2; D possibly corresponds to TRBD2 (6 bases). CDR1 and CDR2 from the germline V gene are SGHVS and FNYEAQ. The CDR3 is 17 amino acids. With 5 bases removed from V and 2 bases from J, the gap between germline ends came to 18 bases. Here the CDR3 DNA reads TGTGCCAGCAGCGAAATACCCGGGACTCATAACACCGGGGAGCTGTTTTTT. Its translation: CASSEIPGTHNTGELFF.

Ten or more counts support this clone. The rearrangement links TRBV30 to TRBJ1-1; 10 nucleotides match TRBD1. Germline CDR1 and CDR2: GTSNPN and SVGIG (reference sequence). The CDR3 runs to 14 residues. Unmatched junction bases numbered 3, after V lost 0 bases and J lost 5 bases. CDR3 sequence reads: CAWSVMGQGTEAFF. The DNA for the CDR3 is TGTGCCTGGAGTGTCATGGGACAGGGGACTGAAGCTTTCTTT.

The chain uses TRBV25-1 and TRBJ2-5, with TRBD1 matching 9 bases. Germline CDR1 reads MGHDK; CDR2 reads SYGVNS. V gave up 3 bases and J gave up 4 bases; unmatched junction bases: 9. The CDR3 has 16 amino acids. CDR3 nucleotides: TGTGCCAGCAGTGACAAACCGGGACAGGGTTTAGAGACCCAGTACTTC. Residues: CASSDKPGQGLETQYF.

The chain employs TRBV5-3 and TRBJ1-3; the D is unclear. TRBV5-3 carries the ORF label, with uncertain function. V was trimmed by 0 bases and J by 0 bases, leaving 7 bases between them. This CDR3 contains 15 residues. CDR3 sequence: CARSLGQSSGNTIYF. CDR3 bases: TGTGCCAGAAGCTTGGGCCAGAGCTCTGGAAACACCATATATTTT.

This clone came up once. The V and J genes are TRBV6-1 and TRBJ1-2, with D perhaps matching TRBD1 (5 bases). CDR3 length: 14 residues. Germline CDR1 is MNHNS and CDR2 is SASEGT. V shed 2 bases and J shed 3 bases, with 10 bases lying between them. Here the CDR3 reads CASSEFRGDYGYTF. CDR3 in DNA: TGTGCCAGCAGTGAATTCCGGGGGGACTATGGCTACACCTTC.

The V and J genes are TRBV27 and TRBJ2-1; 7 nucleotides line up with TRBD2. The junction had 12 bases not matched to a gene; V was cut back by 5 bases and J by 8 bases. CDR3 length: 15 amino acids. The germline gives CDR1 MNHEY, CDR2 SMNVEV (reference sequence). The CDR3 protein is CASSIIAGSVDEQFF. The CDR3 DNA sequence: TGTGCCAGCAGTATAATAGCGGGCTCGGTCGATGAGCAGTTCTTC.

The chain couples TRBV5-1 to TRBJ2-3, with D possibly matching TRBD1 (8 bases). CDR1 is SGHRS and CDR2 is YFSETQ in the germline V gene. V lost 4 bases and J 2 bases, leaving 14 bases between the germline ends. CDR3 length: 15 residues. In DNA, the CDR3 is TGCGCCAGCAGCACGGACAGGGACTACACAGATACGCAGTATTTT. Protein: CASSTDRDYTDTQYF.